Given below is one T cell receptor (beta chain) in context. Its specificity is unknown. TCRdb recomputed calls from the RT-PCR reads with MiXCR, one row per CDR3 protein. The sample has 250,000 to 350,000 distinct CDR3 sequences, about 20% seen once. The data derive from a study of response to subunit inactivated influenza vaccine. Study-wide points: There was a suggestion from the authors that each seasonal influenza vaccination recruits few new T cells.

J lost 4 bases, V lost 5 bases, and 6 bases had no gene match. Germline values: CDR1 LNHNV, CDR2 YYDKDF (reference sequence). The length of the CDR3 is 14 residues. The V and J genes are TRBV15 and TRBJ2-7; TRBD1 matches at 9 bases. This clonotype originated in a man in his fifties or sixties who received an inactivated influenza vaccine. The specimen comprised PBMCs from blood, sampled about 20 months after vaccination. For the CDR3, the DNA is TGTGCCACCAGCCGTGGACAGGGGTTTTACGAGCAGTACTTC. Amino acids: CATSRGQGFYEQYF.